This T cell receptor (beta chain) was identified in a study of CD8 T cells in Susac syndrome. Reverse transcription of 0.5 to 1 ug RNA used random hexamers. One entry per CDR3 protein, called by TCRdb with MiXCR from the immunoSEQ multiplex PCR reads. The data show roughly 200,000 distinct CDR3 sequences, around 95% seen once. The junction had 6 bases not matched to a gene; V was cut back by 4 bases and J by 2 bases. This CDR3 region has 15 residues. Germline CDR1 SGHNT, CDR2 YYREEE (reference sequence). Sequencing was performed on CD4+ T cells from PBMCs. The chain joins TRBV5-4 to TRBJ2-5; 9 bases map to TRBD1. The clonotype was recovered from a human donor with multiple sclerosis. The CDR3 DNA reads TGTGCCAGCAGCCACCGGGACAGGGCTCAAGAGACCCAGTACTTC. It translates to CASSHRDRAQETQYF.